The table lists the clone carrying this T cell receptor (beta chain) with a few counts. Its antigen is currently unknown. The data belong to a study of identical twins. Study results and limitations: Models predicted too little out-of-frame TCR alpha sharing in monozygotic twins. The abundant beta clonotypes from cord blood had fewer insertions, and memory repertoires had none of this. Invariant MAIT and iNKT cells could partly confound zero-insertion analyses.

V lost 4 bases, J lost 1 base, and 10 bases lay in between. Germline values: CDR1 SNHLY, CDR2 FYNNEI. The CDR3 has 14 amino acids. TCRdb reanalysed the 5' RACE reads using MiXCR and keeps one entry per CDR3 protein. The sample lists under 300,000 distinct CDR3 sequences, approximately 8.6% occurring once. These sequences were also reported in another study, on yellow fever vaccine responses in identical twins. That paper adds: On the reported evidence, twins' vaccine T cell responses seemed partly convergent and partly personalized.

This clonotype originated in a woman between 18 and 29 years old in good health. V is TRBV2 and J is TRBJ2-5; D possibly uses TRBD1 or TRBD2 (6 bases each). Sequenced: CD8+ T cells sorted from blood. In DNA form, the CDR3 reads TGTGCCAGCAGTGTATCGGGGGCCCAAGAGACCCAGTACTTC. Its protein is CASSVSGAQETQYF. Supplemented by reference TRBV2 and TRBJ2-5, the full variable domain reads EPEVTQTPSHQVTQMGQEVILRCVPISNHLYFYWYRQILGQKVEFLVSFYNNEISEKSEIFDDQFSVERPDGSNFTLKIRSTKLEDSAMYFCASSVSGAQETQYFGPGTRLLVL.